This is a list of T cell receptor beta chains from one sample in a study of cytomegalovirus exposure and HLA in healthy donors. The data were produced by immunoSEQ multiplex PCR, yet TCRdb's version contains in-frame clones alone and is incomplete. The sample yields over 95,000 clones, 70% to 80% seen once. The specimen was PBMCs. The origin of the receptors is a human donor in good health. CDR3s include the opening cysteine and the closing phenylalanine or tryptophan. D genes are given only for firm matches. Clone size, where shown, is once, few, many, or a class for clones that have expanded.

D	size	V	J	CDR3	DNA
.	.	TRBV21-1	TRBJ2-2	CASSKAEVPSTGELFF	TGTGCCAGCAGCAAAGCGGAGGTTCCGAGCACCGGGGAGCTGTTTTTT
.	.	TRBV4-1	TRBJ2-7	CASSQDLRQGYEQYF	TGCGCCAGCAGCCAAGATCTGAGGCAGGGCTACGAGCAGTACTTC
.	.	TRBV6-6	TRBJ2-7	CASSSVARGSYEQYF	TGTGCCAGCAGCTCGGTCGCCCGGGGGTCCTACGAGCAGTACTTC
TRBD2	.	TRBV7-7	TRBJ2-5	CASSLVSTAAGGQETQYF	TGTGCTAGCAGCTTAGTTTCAACAGCAGCGGGGGGGCAAGAGACCCAGTACTTC
TRBD1	.	TRBV29-1	TRBJ2-3	CSTSGTGRPDTQYF	TGCAGTACCTCCGGGACAGGGAGACCAGATACGCAGTATTTT
TRBD1	.	TRBV5-4	TRBJ2-7	CASSSPGTGSYEQYF	TGTGCCAGCAGCTCCCCCGGGACAGGGTCCTACGAGCAGTACTTC
TRBD1	.	TRBV5-5	TRBJ2-1	CASSLGVSGQGYNEQFF	TGTGCCAGCAGCTTGGGGGTCTCGGGACAGGGCTACAATGAGCAGTTCTTC
.	few	TRBV11-3	TRBJ1-1	CASSLYSNTEAFF	TGTGCCAGCAGCTTATACTCAAACACTGAAGCTTTCTTT
TRBD1	.	TRBV6-5	TRBJ1-2	CASSKLQGACGYTF	TGTGCCAGCAGTAAACTGCAGGGGGCGTGTGGCTACACCTTC
TRBD1	.	TRBV28	TRBJ2-7	CASSSPNGQVEYF	TGTGCCAGCAGTTCTCCGAACGGACAGGTGGAGTACTTC
.	.	TRBV7-7	TRBJ1-3	CASRPQDIFTGNTIYF	TGTGCCAGCAGACCACAGGACATCTTTACTGGAAACACCATATATTTT
.	.	TRBV18	TRBJ2-7	CASSPGLRTISSEQYF	TGTGCCAGCTCACCGGGATTGCGGACAATTTCTTCCGAGCAGTACTTC
TRBD1	.	TRBV30	TRBJ1-1	CAWSVQGTAAFF	TGTGCCTGGAGTGTACAGGGGACAGCGGCTTTCTTT
TRBD2	.	TRBV7-2	TRBJ2-5	CASSLGALAGGYQETQYF	TGTGCCAGCAGCTTAGGAGCTCTAGCGGGGGGGTACCAAGAGACCCAGTACTTC
.	few	TRBV5-1	TRBJ2-7	CASSSKTGRSPLGEQYF	TGCGCCAGCAGCTCTAAAACCGGGAGATCCCCTTTGGGCGAGCAGTACTTC
TRBD1	.	TRBV2	TRBJ1-1	CASWRGQGGTEAFF	TGTGCCAGCTGGAGGGGACAGGGAGGAACTGAAGCTTTCTTT
TRBD2	.	TRBV30	TRBJ2-5	CAWLAGPKTQYF	TGTGCCTGGCTAGCGGGGCCGAAGACCCAGTACTTC
.	.	TRBV7-9	TRBJ2-6	CASSSPKDGRGAGANVLTF	TGTGCCAGCAGCTCGCCGAAGGATGGCCGGGGAGCCGGGGCCAACGTCCTGACTTTC
TRBD2	few	TRBV11-3	TRBJ2-1	CASSLGTSGGGDNEQFF	TGTGCCAGCAGCCTCGGGACTAGCGGGGGAGGGGACAATGAGCAGTTCTTC
TRBD2	.	TRBV28	TRBJ2-5	CASRKTDWTRPAKWSETQYF	TGTGCCAGCAGAAAAACGGACTGGACTAGGCCCGCTAAGTGGTCTGAGACCCAGTACTTC
.	.	TRBV27	TRBJ2-5	CASSRTISGTQYF	TGTGCCAGCAGCCGGACTATCTCGGGGACCCAGTACTTC
.	few	TRBV28	TRBJ2-6	CASSPVGKSLGANVLTF	TGTGCCAGCAGTCCTGTCGGGAAGTCTCTGGGAGCCAACGTCCTGACTTTC
.	.	TRBV6-6	TRBJ1-5	CASTATGRNQPQHF	TGTGCCAGCACTGCCACAGGGCGCAATCAGCCCCAGCATTTT
.	.	TRBV6-1	TRBJ1-4	CASSERGGGEKLFF	TGTGCCAGCAGTGAACGTGGTGGCGGGGAAAAACTGTTTTTT
.	.	TRBV5-5	TRBJ1-3	CASSLGGTGNTIYF	TGTGCCAGCAGCTTGGGCGGGACTGGAAACACCATATATTTT
.	once	TRBV6-6	TRBJ2-5	CATQGSGETQYF	TGTGCCACCCAAGGCAGCGGGGAGACCCAGTACTTC
.	.	TRBV7-9	TRBJ1-2	CASSTGQKSYTF	TGTGCCAGCAGCACTGGACAGAAAAGCTACACCTTC
TRBD1	once	TRBV19	TRBJ1-1	CASSSRARGPTEAFF	TGTGCCAGTAGTTCCCGAGCCAGGGGGCCCACTGAAGCTTTCTTT